This passage covers 32 T cell receptor beta chains from one sample sequenced in a study of CD8 T cells in ankylosing spondylitis. In TCRdb, the 5' RACE reads were re-called with MiXCR into one record per CDR3 protein. The sample records 200,000 or so distinct CDR3 sequences, 10% to 15% being singletons. Sequenced: blood, either unsorted or a sorted T cell fraction (not recorded which). The receptors stem from a female donor with ankylosing spondylitis or in good health (not recorded which).

This clonotype was seen only a few times. J is TRBJ2-7 and V is TRBV5-1; 10 bases match TRBD1. CDR3 length: 15 residues. The ends lost 1 base at V and 7 bases at J; junction bases unmatched: 8. CDR1 is SGHRS and CDR2 is YFSETQ in the germline V gene. The CDR3 loop is CASSLTGDRGEEQYF. In nucleotides, the CDR3 is TGCGCCAGCAGCTTGACAGGGGACAGGGGTGAAGAGCAGTACTTC.

As for this clonotype: Compared with germline, one end of the junction differs, possibly owing to a read error. This chain links TRBV20-1 with TRBJ1-6; 7 nucleotides line up with TRBD1. Looked up from germline, CDR1 is DFQATT and CDR2 is SNEGSKA (reference sequence). CDR3 length: 14 amino acids. The CDR3 spells CSARWGQFNSSLHF. In DNA, the CDR3 is TGCAGTGCTAGATGGGGACAGTTTAATTCATCCCTCCACTTT.

This clonotype showed up many times. CDR3 sequence: CASSVGLAGGPDNEQYF. In DNA form, the CDR3 reads TGTGCCAGCAGCGTAGGTCTAGCGGGAGGGCCCGACAACGAGCAGTACTTC. The chain is built from TRBV9 and TRBJ2-7; 12 bases line up with TRBD2. The CDR3 is made up of 17 amino acids. The germline gives CDR1 SGDLS, CDR2 YYNGEE. Trimming at V came to 0 bases and at J to 5 bases, leaving 9 bases not matched to a gene. The whole variable domain, filled in from reference TRBV9 and TRBJ2-7, reads DSGVTQTPKHLITATGQRVTLRCSPRSGDLSVYWYQQSLDQGLQFLIQYYNGEERAKGNILERFSAQQFPDLHSELNLSSLELGDSALYFCASSVGLAGGPDNEQYFGPGTRLTVT.

This clonotype was seen many times. This chain links TRBV12-3 or TRBV12-4 with TRBJ1-6, with a weak D call TRBD1 (5 bases). The CDR3 contains 15 residues. The V and J ends lost 4 bases and 9 bases respectively, with 16 bases between them. The CDR3 region has the DNA TGTGCCAGCAGTTGGGGGGGAGGAGGGATTTCACCCCTCCACTTT. This codes for CASSWGGGGISPLHF.

This clonotype was counted at least ten times. V usage is TRBV7-3 and J usage is TRBJ1-1; D not resolved. Germline V CDR1 and CDR2: SGHTA, FQGTGA. V gave up 5 bases and J gave up 1 base, with 8 bases separating them. CDR3 length: 13 residues. The CDR3 here is CASSPEGNTEAFF. In DNA, the CDR3 is TGTGCCAGCAGCCCAGAAGGGAACACTGAAGCTTTCTTT. The full variable domain, with the rest looked up from reference TRBV7-3 and TRBJ1-1, is GAGVSQTPSNKVTEKGKYVELRCDPISGHTALYWYRQSLGQGPEFLIYFQGTGAADDSGLPNDRFFAVRPEGSVSTLKIQRTERGDSAVYLCASSPEGNTEAFFGQGTRLTVV.

This clonotype occurred a few times. The rearrangement joins TRBV7-2 to TRBJ2-5; TRBD2 aligns across 7 bases. CDR3 size: 15 residues. The V gene end was trimmed by 6 bases and the J gene end by 10 bases; junction bases not matched to a gene: 17. Looked up from germline, CDR1 is SGHTA and CDR2 is FQGNSA. The CDR3 is CASSPTSVNQGGQYF. CDR3 sequence (DNA): TGTGCCAGCAGTCCAACTAGCGTGAACCAAGGAGGCCAGTACTTC. The complete variable domain, with remaining parts taken from reference TRBV7-2 and TRBJ2-5, reads GAGVSQSPSNKVTEKGKDVELRCDPISGHTALYWYRQSLGQGLEFLIYFQGNSAPDKSGLPSDRFSAERTGGSVSTLTIQRTQQEDSAVYLCASSPTSVNQGGQYFGPGTRLLVL.

This clonotype occurred many times. The chain carries TRBV7-2 and TRBJ2-7; the D gene could be TRBD1 or TRBD2 (5 bases each). This CDR3 is 14 amino acids long. Germline V gives CDR1 SGHTA, CDR2 FQGNSA. V was clipped by 3 bases and J by 2 bases, with 11 bases between them. This CDR3 reads CASSFRGTTYEQYF. DNA of the CDR3: TGTGCCAGCAGCTTTCGGGGCACCACCTACGAGCAGTACTTC.

This clonotype occurred many times. V is TRBV21-1 and J is TRBJ2-7; the table's D call TRBD2 went unverified against the DNA. TRBV21-1 is marked as a pseudogene. CDR3 length: 13 amino acids. CDR3 loop: CAFGSYRSYEQYF. The CDR3 coding sequence is TGTGCCTTCGGGAGCTACAGATCCTACGAGCAGTACTTC.

At least ten counts were recorded for this clonotype. The chain has TRBV9 and TRBJ2-1; 8 bases are a match to TRBD2. V shed 4 bases, J shed 4 bases, and the junction held 7 bases outside the gene matches. The CDR3 has 15 amino acids. Germline-derived CDR1 and CDR2 are SGDLS and YYNGEE. For the CDR3, the DNA is TGTGCCAGCAGCCCCATCGGGGGGGGATACAATGAGCAGTTCTTC. It is translated as CASSPIGGGYNEQFF.

This clonotype has only a few counts. The V gene is TRBV20-1, the J gene TRBJ2-2; 8 bases line up with TRBD1. The CDR3 is 12 amino acids. CDR1 DFQATT and CDR2 SNEGSKA come from the germline V gene (reference sequence). V was clipped by 8 bases and J by 6 bases; unmatched bases: 5. The CDR3 spells CSPDRAAGELFF. CDR3 bases: TGCAGTCCGGACAGGGCTGCCGGGGAGCTGTTTTTT.

This rearrangement joins TRBV4-1 to TRBJ2-5; 8 nucleotides align to TRBD2. CDR1 is MGHRA and CDR2 is YSYEKL in the germline V gene. Trimming at V came to 4 bases and at J to 5 bases, leaving 9 bases not matched to a gene. This CDR3 spans 15 amino acids. CDR3 in DNA: TGCGCCAGCAGCCCTGGAGAAGCGGGAGTTGAGACCCAGTACTTC. It translates to CASSPGEAGVETQYF.

This clonotype was detected ten times or more. The chain employs TRBV12-3 or TRBV12-4 and TRBJ1-5; no clear D gene. V dropped 5 bases and J dropped 7 bases, with 9 bases sitting between them. The CDR3 loop spans 12 amino acids. The CDR3 loop is CASSPDDQPQHF. The CDR3 nucleotides are TGTGCCAGCAGTCCGGACGACCAGCCCCAGCATTTT.

In this sample, this clonotype turned up a few times. The V gene is TRBV5-1, the J gene TRBJ2-1, with 14 bases fitting TRBD2. Losses at the gene ends were 3 bases for V and 3 bases for J; bases not matched to a gene: 8. The germline CDR1 and CDR2 sequences are SGHRS and YFSETQ. The CDR3 has 18 amino acids. The CDR3 loop reads CASSSGLAGEWGYNEQFF. The CDR3 DNA follows: TGCGCCAGCAGCTCGGGACTAGCGGGAGAGTGGGGCTACAATGAGCAGTTCTTC.

This clonotype is a singleton in its sample. This rearrangement joins TRBV11-2 to TRBJ1-3; 9 nucleotides align to TRBD1. Germline V gives CDR1 SGHAT, CDR2 FQNNGV. There are 17 residues in the CDR3. The V segment lost 4 bases and the J segment 4 bases; nucleotides outside the gene matches: 11. The CDR3 DNA reads as TGTGCCAGCAGCTATATCTCAGGGACAGGGTTCGGAAACACCATATATTTT. This encodes CASSYISGTGFGNTIYF.

The rearrangement joins TRBV20-1 to TRBJ2-3, with D uncertain. The ends were cut back, 2 bases at V and 11 bases at J, with 11 bases in the middle. This CDR3 has 11 amino acids. Germline CDR1 and CDR2: DFQATT and SNEGSKA (reference sequence). The CDR3 loop is CSARMGMVQYF. CDR3 in DNA: TGCAGTGCTAGAATGGGAATGGTGCAGTATTTT.

The CDR3 bases are TGCGCCAGCAGCCAAGGGGTGCGACGGGAACAGTTCTTC. It translates to CASSQGVRREQFF. The chain is built from TRBV4-3 and TRBJ2-1; perhaps TRBD2 as D (5 bases). With 1 base removed from V and 13 bases from J, the gap between germline ends came to 14 bases. The CDR3 contains 13 residues. CDR1 and CDR2 (germline): LGHNA, YSLEER.

This clonotype was counted many times. The V and J genes are TRBV29-1 and TRBJ2-6, with TRBD2 matching 9 bases. V was clipped by 5 bases and J by 0 bases; unmatched bases: 2. The V gene's germline CDR1 is SQVTM and CDR2 ANQGSEA. CDR3 length: 15 residues. This CDR3 reads CSVLGLASGANVLTF. The CDR3 DNA is TGCAGCGTTCTGGGACTAGCCTCTGGGGCCAACGTCCTGACTTTC.

There are many counts of this clonotype. The rearrangement joins TRBV2 to TRBJ2-2; D remains ambiguous. The CDR3 length is 15 residues. CDR1 and CDR2 (germline): SNHLY, FYNNEI. V was cut by 11 bases and J by 5 bases, with 21 bases left in between. CDR3 in amino acids: CAGNRAPTGTGELFF. CDR3 nucleotide sequence: TGTGCCGGCAACCGGGCTCCGACGGGTACCGGGGAGCTGTTTTTT.

This clonotype was seen more than once but under ten times. The rearrangement uses TRBV20-1 and TRBJ2-5; 12 bases align to TRBD2. The CDR3 loop spans 16 amino acids. The trim removed 0 bases at V and 5 bases at J, leaving 7 bases unmatched. Germline CDR1 DFQATT, CDR2 SNEGSKA (reference sequence). This chain's CDR3 is CSARDTPTSGSETQYF. The CDR3 DNA reads as TGCAGTGCTAGAGACACACCGACTAGCGGGAGTGAGACCCAGTACTTC.

This clonotype was seen many times. The chain combines TRBV13 with TRBJ2-4; the match to TRBD1 covers 7 bases. Germline CDR1 is PRHDT and CDR2 is FYEKMQ (reference sequence). J was trimmed by 0 bases and V by 1 base; bases with no gene match: 15. The CDR3 is 20 amino acids. Here the CDR3 reads CASSLEAGGEKIRAKNIQYF. DNA for the CDR3: TGTGCCAGCAGCTTAGAGGCAGGGGGTGAAAAAATTCGAGCCAAAAACATTCAGTACTTC.

This clonotype was found many times. V is TRBV27 and J is TRBJ2-7, with a possible D match to TRBD1 (5 bases). Trimming stripped 2 bases from V and 3 bases from J, with 14 bases between. From germline, CDR1 is MNHEY and CDR2 SMNVEV (reference sequence). The CDR3 has 15 amino acids. The CDR3 loop is CASSLQGRALYEQYF. The CDR3 coding sequence is TGTGCCAGCAGTTTACAGGGCAGGGCCCTCTACGAGCAGTACTTC.

Ten or more counts support this clonotype. The chain combines TRBV5-6 with TRBJ1-1, with 8 bases matching TRBD1. J was trimmed by 2 bases and V by 5 bases; bases with no gene match: 14. Looked up from germline, CDR1 is SGHDT and CDR2 is YYEEEE. This CDR3 has 17 residues. In DNA, the CDR3 is TGTGCCAGCAGGTTCTACCGGACAGGGAGCGGAAACACTGAAGCTTTCTTT. Its translation is CASRFYRTGSGNTEAFF.

This clonotype has more than one count but fewer than ten. The rearrangement uses TRBV28 and TRBJ2-3; no reliable D call. The CDR3 extends over 14 amino acids. The V end lost 2 bases, the J end lost 2 bases, and 8 bases lay between the germline ends. Germline V gene sequence: CDR1 MDHEN, CDR2 SYDVKM. The chain's CDR3 is CASSLPVSTDTQYF. The CDR3 DNA reads TGTGCCAGCAGTTTACCAGTATCCACAGATACGCAGTATTTT.

This clonotype was seen many times. V and J are TRBV14 and TRBJ2-7; TRBD1 might be the D (5 bases). The CDR3 length is 16 residues. Germline V gene sequence: CDR1 SGHDN, CDR2 FVKESK. V lost 1 base and J lost 5, with 18 bases in between. CDR3 protein: CASSQGYIVIRDEQYF. The CDR3 DNA is TGTGCCAGCAGCCAAGGTTATATTGTTATCAGGGACGAGCAGTACTTC.

This clonotype showed up just a few times. The chain couples TRBV4-3 to TRBJ2-2, with 9 bases that match TRBD2. The V gene end was trimmed by 4 bases and the J gene end by 5 bases; junction bases not matched to a gene: 14. Germline assignment: CDR1 LGHNA and CDR2 YSLEER. The CDR3 covers 18 residues. The CDR3 region is CASSPSWAGGPTTGELFF. The DNA for the CDR3 is TGCGCCAGCAGCCCTTCTTGGGCGGGAGGGCCTACGACCGGGGAGCTGTTTTTT.

This clonotype was recorded many times. The chain has TRBV20-1 and TRBJ2-3; TRBD2 matches at 9 bases. Trimming removed 0 bases from V and 0 bases from J; junction bases left unmatched: 7. The CDR3 consists of 17 residues. The germline V gene encodes CDR1 DFQATT and CDR2 SNEGSKA (reference sequence). CDR3 bases: TGCAGTGCTAGAGATTGGAGAGCGGGAGGTAGCACAGATACGCAGTATTTT. Its protein is CSARDWRAGGSTDTQYF.

Concerning this clonotype itself: This sequence may be a read error, since a much larger clone differs from it by one base. The chain couples TRBV7-8 to TRBJ2-7; D ambiguous. V shed 4 bases and J shed 6 bases, with 7 bases lying between them. Germline assignment: CDR1 SGHVS and CDR2 FQNEAQ. CDR3 length: 11 residues. The CDR3 loop is CASSSYSEQYF. In DNA form, the CDR3 reads TGTGCCAGCAGCTCCTACTCCGAGCAGTACTTC. The full variable domain, completed using reference TRBV7-8 and TRBJ2-7, is GAGVSQSPRYKVAKRGQDVALRCDPISGHVSLFWYQQALGQGPEFLTYFQNEAQLDKSGLPSDRFFAERPEGSVSTLKIQRTQQEDSAVYLCASSSYSEQYFGPGTRLTVT.

This clonotype was recorded at least ten times. V gene TRBV5-1 combines with J gene TRBJ1-5; D might be TRBD1 (5 bases). Germline V gene lookup returns CDR1 SGHRS and CDR2 YFSETQ. V lost 10 bases, J lost 0 bases, and 23 bases lay in between. This CDR3 is 17 amino acids long. CDR3 coding DNA: TGCGCCGTCAAAGGCAGGGAAATCAAGGGTAGCAATCAGCCCCAGCATTTT. Protein product: CAVKGREIKGSNQPQHF. The full variable domain, completed using reference TRBV5-1 and TRBJ1-5, is KAGVTQTPRYLIKTRGQQVTLSCSPISGHRSVSWYQQTPGQGLQFLFEYFSETQRNKGNFPGRFSGRQFSNSRSEMNVSTLELGDSALYLCAVKGREIKGSNQPQHFGDGTRLSIL.

This clonotype was recorded at least ten times. The rearrangement uses TRBV21-1 and TRBJ2-7; the table's D call, TRBD1, has no DNA check behind it. TRBV21-1 is a pseudogene. The CDR3 length is 15 residues. CDR3 sequence: CASSKASGGSNEQYF. The CDR3 nucleotides are TGTGCCAGCAGCAAAGCATCAGGGGGTAGCAACGAGCAGTACTTC.

The chain employs TRBV6-5 and TRBJ1-1; D may be TRBD1 (5 bases). Germline values: CDR1 MNHEY, CDR2 SVGAGI. The CDR3 contains 17 residues. V was cut by 4 bases and J by 1 base, with 19 bases left in between. The CDR3 sequence is CASSSSRAPGENTEAFF. The CDR3 DNA reads as TGTGCCAGCAGTTCCTCACGGGCCCCGGGGGAGAACACTGAAGCTTTCTTT.

This clonotype came up many times. The chain links TRBV5-5 to TRBJ2-7, with a possible D match to TRBD2 (6 bases). Germline-derived CDR1 and CDR2 are SGHKS and YYEKEE (reference sequence). Trimming removed 5 bases at V and 2 bases at J, with 11 bases between. This CDR3 has 13 amino acids. CDR3: CASRTRGPYEQYF. Here the CDR3 DNA reads TGTGCCAGCAGGACTAGGGGACCCTACGAGCAGTACTTC.

Regarding this clonotype: A much larger clone lies a single base off, so this may be a read error. The DNA for the CDR3 is TGTGCCAGCAGCTCAGACACGGTCTTAGACGAGCAGTGCTTC. It yields the protein CASSSDTVLDEQCF. The V call is TRBV11-1, the J call TRBJ2-7; D call uncertain. The CDR3 sequence is 14 residues long. The germline CDR1 and CDR2 sequences are SGHAT and FQDESV (reference sequence).